A selection of T cell receptor beta chains follows, all from one sample in a study of cytomegalovirus exposure and HLA in healthy donors. The table came from immunoSEQ multiplex PCR; TCRdb's copy has only in-frame clones and leaves some out. This sample has 150,000 to 200,000 clones, with nearly 80% found just once. Sequences were obtained from PBMCs. The receptors derive from a woman aged 40 to 50 in good health and CMV-seronegative. CDR3s include the opening cysteine and the closing phenylalanine or tryptophan. The order of the fields is V gene, J gene, clone size, D gene, CDR3 DNA, CDR3 protein. A D gene is named only where the DNA matches it firmly. Size tells how often a clone was seen (once, few, many) or the class of an expanded clone, and some rows leave it out.

v_gene: TRBV15; j_gene: TRBJ1-1; abundance: .; d_gene: TRBD1; CDR3nt: TGTGCCACCAGCAGGGTGACAGGGGAAGCTTTCTTT; CDR3aa: CATSRVTGEAFF
v_gene: TRBV6-5; j_gene: TRBJ2-1; abundance: .; d_gene: TRBD2; CDR3nt: TGTGCCAGCAGTTACTTCGGCGGGGGCTCCTACAATGAGCAGTTCTTC; CDR3aa: CASSYFGGGSYNEQFF
v_gene: TRBV30; j_gene: TRBJ1-2; abundance: once; d_gene: TRBD1; CDR3nt: TGTGCCTGGATGAGGGACAGACCTTATGGCTACACCTTC; CDR3aa: CAWMRDRPYGYTF
v_gene: TRBV6-6; j_gene: TRBJ2-7; abundance: .; d_gene: .; CDR3nt: TGTGCCAGCAGACAGGAGAACTACGAGCAGTACTTC; CDR3aa: CASRQENYEQYF
v_gene: TRBV7-9; j_gene: TRBJ2-5; abundance: .; d_gene: TRBD1; CDR3nt: TGTGCCAGCAGCTCTGGGGACAGACAAGAGACCCAGTACTTC; CDR3aa: CASSSGDRQETQYF
v_gene: TRBV7-2; j_gene: TRBJ2-7; abundance: .; d_gene: TRBD2; CDR3nt: TGTGCCAGCAGCGTAACGGCTAGCGGTTACGAGCAGTACTTC; CDR3aa: CASSVTASGYEQYF
v_gene: TRBV12-5; j_gene: TRBJ1-2; abundance: few; d_gene: .; CDR3nt: TGTGCTAGTGGTCAGCATCGGCAGGGCTTCTATGGCTACACCTTC; CDR3aa: CASGQHRQGFYGYTF
v_gene: TRBV7-2; j_gene: TRBJ1-2; abundance: once; d_gene: TRBD1; CDR3nt: TGTGCCAGCAGCACGGGACAGGGGTATGGCTACACCTTC; CDR3aa: CASSTGQGYGYTF
v_gene: TRBV7-2; j_gene: TRBJ2-1; abundance: .; d_gene: .; CDR3nt: TGTGCCAGCAGCTTAGAACTAGTAGGTGAGCAGTTCTTC; CDR3aa: CASSLELVGEQFF
v_gene: TRBV19; j_gene: TRBJ1-5; abundance: .; d_gene: .; CDR3nt: TGTGCCAGTAGTTCCATTAAGGGAGCCAACTGGGGTCAGCCCCAGCATTTT; CDR3aa: CASSSIKGANWGQPQHF
v_gene: TRBV10-3; j_gene: TRBJ2-1; abundance: .; d_gene: .; CDR3nt: TGTGCCCACTGCCGAACGGGTGAGAATGAGCAGTTCTTC; CDR3aa: CAHCRTGENEQFF
v_gene: TRBV5-4; j_gene: TRBJ2-7; abundance: .; d_gene: .; CDR3nt: TGTGCCAGCAGCTTTAAGGGAGACGAGCAGTACTTC; CDR3aa: CASSFKGDEQYF
v_gene: TRBV5-1; j_gene: TRBJ1-3; abundance: .; d_gene: .; CDR3nt: TGCGCCAGCAGCTTGGGTCAGGGTGTCGGAAACACCATATATTTT; CDR3aa: CASSLGQGVGNTIYF
v_gene: TRBV7-6; j_gene: TRBJ1-4; abundance: .; d_gene: TRBD1; CDR3nt: TGTGCCAGCAGCCCCGGGACAGGGCCCTATTCAGACCCTGAAAAACTGTTTTTT; CDR3aa: CASSPGTGPYSDPEKLFF
v_gene: TRBV6-5; j_gene: TRBJ2-2; abundance: .; d_gene: .; CDR3nt: TGTGCCAGCAGTCCCCCAAGGGGCAGGGCCGGGGAGCTGTTTTTT; CDR3aa: CASSPPRGRAGELFF
v_gene: TRBV7-8; j_gene: TRBJ2-3; abundance: .; d_gene: TRBD1; CDR3nt: TGTGCCAGCAGCTTGGGACAGGGGGCGGCAGATACGCAGTATTTT; CDR3aa: CASSLGQGAADTQYF
v_gene: TRBV9; j_gene: TRBJ1-3; abundance: once; d_gene: .; CDR3nt: TGTGCCAGCAGCGTAGGGATAGACCCGGGGAACACCATATATTTT; CDR3aa: CASSVGIDPGNTIYF
v_gene: TRBV7-9; j_gene: TRBJ1-6; abundance: few; d_gene: .; CDR3nt: TGTGCCAGCCAGGGTATGACTAATTCACCCCTCCACTTT; CDR3aa: CASQGMTNSPLHF
v_gene: TRBV6-1; j_gene: TRBJ2-4; abundance: .; d_gene: TRBD1; CDR3nt: TGTGCCAGCAGTGGAGGGGGACAGGGGTACAAAAACATTCAGTACTTC; CDR3aa: CASSGGGQGYKNIQYF
v_gene: TRBV16; j_gene: TRBJ1-5; abundance: .; d_gene: .; CDR3nt: TGTGCCAGCAGCGAAACTACCCTGAAGTCCCAGCCCCAGCATTTT; CDR3aa: CASSETTLKSQPQHF
v_gene: TRBV29-1; j_gene: TRBJ1-2; abundance: once; d_gene: TRBD1; CDR3nt: TGCAGCGTTGATTTGGGACAGGGTTTGGGCTACACCTTC; CDR3aa: CSVDLGQGLGYTF
v_gene: TRBV25-1; j_gene: TRBJ2-1; abundance: .; d_gene: TRBD2; CDR3nt: TGTGCCAGCAGTGAATCTAGCGGACGTGCCCTCTTC; CDR3aa: CASSESSGRALF
v_gene: TRBV15; j_gene: TRBJ2-7; abundance: once; d_gene: TRBD1; CDR3nt: TGTGCCACCAGCAGAGTAGAGCCACAGGGGGAGCAGTACTTC; CDR3aa: CATSRVEPQGEQYF
v_gene: TRBV7-9; j_gene: TRBJ2-3; abundance: .; d_gene: TRBD1; CDR3nt: TGTGCCAGCAGAATGACAGGGGATACCCAGTATTTT; CDR3aa: CASRMTGDTQYF
v_gene: TRBV27; j_gene: TRBJ2-7; abundance: few; d_gene: .; CDR3nt: TGTGCCAGCAGCTTTACCTTTGGGCTCTCCTACGAGCAGTACTTC; CDR3aa: CASSFTFGLSYEQYF
v_gene: TRBV28; j_gene: TRBJ1-3; abundance: .; d_gene: TRBD1; CDR3nt: TGTGCCAGCAGTTCCTCGGACAGGGGTGCTGGAAACACCATATATTTT; CDR3aa: CASSSSDRGAGNTIYF
v_gene: TRBV2; j_gene: TRBJ2-7; abundance: .; d_gene: .; CDR3nt: TGTGCCAGCAGTGGAGGGAGAGTAGGAAACTACGAGCAGTACTTC; CDR3aa: CASSGGRVGNYEQYF
v_gene: TRBV4-3; j_gene: TRBJ2-1; abundance: few; d_gene: .; CDR3nt: TGCGCCAGCAGCCAAGATTCAGGATACAATGAGCAGTTCTTC; CDR3aa: CASSQDSGYNEQFF
v_gene: TRBV25-1; j_gene: TRBJ2-1; abundance: .; d_gene: .; CDR3nt: TGTGCCAGCAGAGAAGCGGGCGGGCTTGAGCAGTTCTTC; CDR3aa: CASREAGGLEQFF
v_gene: TRBV29-1; j_gene: TRBJ1-5; abundance: .; d_gene: .; CDR3nt: TGCAGCGTTTTGGGCAGTCAAAATCAGCCCCAGCATTTT; CDR3aa: CSVLGSQNQPQHF
v_gene: TRBV27; j_gene: TRBJ1-4; abundance: .; d_gene: TRBD1; CDR3nt: TGTGCCAGCAGTGCGGGGACAGGGGGCGGGAAAAGACTGTTTTTT; CDR3aa: CASSAGTGGGKRLFF